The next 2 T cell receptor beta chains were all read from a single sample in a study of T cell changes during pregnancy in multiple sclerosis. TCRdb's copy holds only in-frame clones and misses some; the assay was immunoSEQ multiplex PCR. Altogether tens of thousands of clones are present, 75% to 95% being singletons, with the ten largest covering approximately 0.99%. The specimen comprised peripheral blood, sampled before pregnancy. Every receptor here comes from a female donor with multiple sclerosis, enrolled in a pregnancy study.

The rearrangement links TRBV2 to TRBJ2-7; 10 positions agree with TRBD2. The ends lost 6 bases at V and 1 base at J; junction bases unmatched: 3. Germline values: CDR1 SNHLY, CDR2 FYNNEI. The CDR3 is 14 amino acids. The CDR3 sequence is CASRWTSGSYEQYF. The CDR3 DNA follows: TGTGCCAGCAGGTGGACTAGCGGTTCCTACGAGCAGTACTTC.

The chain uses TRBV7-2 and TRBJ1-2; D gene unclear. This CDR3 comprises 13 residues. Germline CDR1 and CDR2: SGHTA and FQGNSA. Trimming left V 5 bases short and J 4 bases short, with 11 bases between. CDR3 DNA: TGTGCCAGCAGCCGAGAGGGAATCTATGGCTACACCTTC. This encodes CASSREGIYGYTF. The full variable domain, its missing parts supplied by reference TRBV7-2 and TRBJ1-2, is GAGVSQSPSNKVTEKGKDVELRCDPISGHTALYWYRQSLGQGLEFLIYFQGNSAPDKSGLPSDRFSAERTGGSVSTLTIQRTQQEDSAVYLCASSREGIYGYTFGSGTRLTVV.